Listed below are T cell receptor beta chains from one sample, sequenced in a study of HIV-infected children after antiretroviral therapy interruption. TCRdb reprocessed the 3' RACE reads via MiXCR and lists one record per CDR3 protein. The sample contains about 89,000 distinct CDR3 sequences, 6.9% of which appear only once. The material sequenced was CD45RA+ CD4+ T cells from PBMCs, pooled from several time points, taken from a donor given antiretroviral therapy, either interrupted or continuous. These receptors originate from a pool of human donors with HIV. Both conserved end residues are trimmed from each CDR3. Fields, in order: D gene, clone size, V gene, CDR3 protein. The D gene is left open where the match is weak. Rows may omit the clone size; those that give it use once, few, many or a size class.

.	.	TRBV20-1	SARGKGTYNEQF
.	.	TRBV29-1	SVSGVRNNEQF
.	many	TRBV5-1	ASTKEINTEAF
TRBD2	many	TRBV6-2/TRBV6-3	ASSPGLAGPDTQY
TRBD2	many	TRBV12-3/TRBV12-4	ASSFKRGGRGEQF
.	many	TRBV7-9	ASSLDNRGNTEAF
.	many	TRBV11-3	ASSPRPEHREQF
.	many	TRBV18	ASFPDRLKSYEQY
.	few	TRBV27	ASSLFYLGASTYEQY
.	.	TRBV12-3/TRBV12-4	ASSNTADQPQH
.	.	TRBV20-1	SARIGSYEQY
TRBD2	many	TRBV9	ASSPAPGGFYEQY
.	many	TRBV5-1	ASSPLAGFRGSMNEQF
.	few	TRBV6-4	ASRARDTQY
.	many	TRBV7-3	ASSLTPTYEQY
.	few	TRBV20-1	SARLGGPKTEAF
TRBD1	many	TRBV5-1	ASSLGEQGLTLGSTEAF
.	many	TRBV18	ASSRIQINEQF
.	many	TRBV12-3/TRBV12-4	ASSFGGEDGYT
TRBD1	.	TRBV19	ASSVRGRRDTQY
TRBD1	many	TRBV7-9	ASSFAGGRTGELF
.	many	TRBV6-5	ASSRSSGDSPLH
.	.	TRBV5-1	ASSIDGLNTEAF
TRBD1	many	TRBV5-6	ASSQGQGKDQPQH
TRBD1	many	TRBV7-2	ASSGTGAYEQY
TRBD2	many	TRBV28	ASSTSGRAYEQY
.	many	TRBV30	AWNPGQETQY